One and the same sample provided the 4 T cell receptor beta chains below, sequenced in a study of cytomegalovirus exposure and HLA in healthy donors. The PCR used 60 Vbeta and 13 Jbeta primers. Libraries were prepared by immunoSEQ multiplex PCR; TCRdb keeps only in-frame clonotypes and omits some of them. This table holds more than 100,000 clones, around 77% found once. The source material was PBMCs. All receptors come from a woman aged 60-75 years in good health and CMV-seronegative.

The chain recombines TRBV5-1 with TRBJ2-1, with 13 bases that match TRBD2. Germline assignment: CDR1 SGHRS and CDR2 YFSETQ. The CDR3 sequence is 16 residues long. The ends lost 0 bases at V and 6 bases at J; junction bases unmatched: 3. CDR3 DNA: TGCGCCAGCAGCTTGGCCGGGACTAGCGGGGCCAATGAGCAGTTCTTC. This translates into CASSLAGTSGANEQFF.

The DNA of the CDR3 is TGTGCCTGGAGTGTATCCGGGGGGCTAATCCACAATGAGCAGTTCTTC. Translation gives CAWSVSGGLIHNEQFF. The chain links TRBV30 to TRBJ2-1; tentative D call: TRBD2 (7 bases). The CDR3 has 16 amino acids. V lost 0 bases and J lost 5, with 17 bases in between. Germline assignment: CDR1 GTSNPN and CDR2 SVGIG (reference sequence).

The rearrangement uses TRBV14 and TRBJ2-1; 10 bases map to TRBD2. The CDR3 sequence is 16 residues long. CDR1 is SGHDN and CDR2 is FVKESK in the germline V gene. The trim removed 1 base at V and 8 bases at J, leaving 8 bases unmatched. In DNA, the CDR3 is TGTGCCAGCAGCCAAGTTAGCGCTAGCGGGAGCGATGAGCAGTTCTTC. Translated, it gives CASSQVSASGSDEQFF.

The table lists this clone with a count of one. V is TRBV7-2 and J is TRBJ2-3; 7 bases are shared with TRBD2. V was clipped by 11 bases and J by 1 base; unmatched bases: 3. The CDR3 loop spans 12 amino acids. Looked up from germline, CDR1 is SGHTA and CDR2 is FQGNSA. The CDR3 spells CAGAGGTDTQYF. The DNA for the CDR3 is TGTGCCGGGGCGGGGGGCACAGATACGCAGTATTTT.